Presented here are 16 T cell receptor beta chains from one specimen sequenced in a study of response to subunit inactivated influenza vaccine. TCRdb reprocessed the RT-PCR reads with MiXCR, giving one entry per CDR3 protein. This repertoire shows more than 700,000 distinct CDR3 sequences, roughly 20% found once; its top ten account for about a tenth. The starting material was PBMCs from blood, obtained 5 days after vaccination. The receptors here all came from a man aged 50 to 59 who received an inactivated influenza vaccine.

This clonotype was counted only a few times. V is TRBV15 and J is TRBJ2-1; 12 nucleotides match TRBD2. The V and J ends lost 1 base and 1 base, in that order; junction bases with no gene match: 5. Germline lookup yields CDR1 LNHNV and CDR2 YYDKDF (reference sequence). The CDR3 consists of 18 residues. CDR3 DNA: TGTGCCACCAGCAGAGTGACTAGCGGGAGTGGGTCCTACAATGAGCAGTTCTTC. Residues: CATSRVTSGSGSYNEQFF.

The CDR3 DNA reads as TGCGCCAGCAGTCCCACAGGTACCCGGGAGCAGTACTTC. Its protein product is CASSPTGTREQYF. The gene calls are TRBV10-2 and TRBJ2-7; weak D call: TRBD1 (5 bases). Per the germline V gene, CDR1 is WSHSY and CDR2 is SAAADI. CDR3 length: 13 residues. Trimming took off 5 bases at V and 7 bases at J, with 15 bases between the two ends.

In its sample, this clonotype was seen many times. The chain links TRBV24-1 to TRBJ2-1; 9 positions match TRBD2. V lost 4 bases and J lost 0; bases outside the gene matches: 12. The CDR3 extends over 19 amino acids. Germline CDR1 and CDR2: KGHDR and SFDVKD. The DNA of the CDR3 is TGTGCCACCAGTGAATTCCCGGGACTAGCTTCCGTCTCCTACAATGAGCAGTTCTTC. Translating gives CATSEFPGLASVSYNEQFF.

This clonotype has only a few counts. The CDR3 DNA sequence: TGCAGTGCTAGATCCGGACAGGGACATAATGAAAAACTGTTTTTT. Its protein product is CSARSGQGHNEKLFF. V gene TRBV20-1 combines with J gene TRBJ1-4; TRBD1 matches at 8 bases. Losses at the gene ends were 2 bases for V and 4 bases for J; bases not matched to a gene: 6. CDR3 length equals 15 residues. Germline CDR1 is DFQATT and CDR2 is SNEGSKA (reference sequence).

This clonotype was counted only a few times. The V gene is TRBV20-1, the J gene TRBJ2-5; a possible D gene is TRBD2 (5 bases). The CDR3 is 13 amino acids. The germline V gene encodes CDR1 DFQATT and CDR2 SNEGSKA (reference sequence). The V end lost 1 base, the J end lost 5 bases, and 11 bases lay between the germline ends. The CDR3 reads CSARGRSWETQYF. CDR3 DNA: TGCAGTGCTAGAGGGAGGTCGTGGGAGACCCAGTACTTC.

This clonotype has a handful of counts. This rearrangement joins TRBV6-2 or TRBV6-3 to TRBJ2-1, with D perhaps assigned TRBD1 or TRBD2 (6 bases each). V was cut by 7 bases and J by 4 bases, with 20 bases left in between. CDR3 length: 16 amino acids. The germline V gene has CDR1 MNHEY and CDR2 SVGEGT. The CDR3 spells CASTKRGEKRYNEQFF. In DNA, the CDR3 is TGTGCCAGCACCAAAAGGGGGGAAAAAAGGTACAATGAGCAGTTCTTC.

The V gene is TRBV7-8, the J gene TRBJ2-2; D not resolved. V was clipped by 4 bases and J by 1 base, with 10 bases between them. The CDR3 is 15 residues long. Looked up from germline, CDR1 is SGHVS and CDR2 is FQNEAQ. The CDR3 sequence: CASSSPRRNTGELFF. DNA of the CDR3: TGTGCCAGCAGCTCGCCGAGGAGGAACACCGGGGAGCTGTTTTTT.

This clonotype was seen a few times. The chain uses TRBV7-6 and TRBJ2-7; the D is unclear. The germline CDR1 and CDR2 sequences are SGHVS and FNYEAQ. V was trimmed by 0 bases and J by 5 bases, leaving 8 bases between them. There are 13 residues in the CDR3. CDR3: CASSLAPMNEQYF. The CDR3 DNA reads as TGTGCCAGCAGCTTAGCCCCGATGAACGAGCAGTACTTC.

This clonotype was recorded a few times. The chain uses TRBV20-1 and TRBJ1-3, with unresolved D. With 5 bases removed from V and 4 bases from J, the gap between germline ends came to 15 bases. The CDR3 runs to 14 residues. In germline, CDR1 is DFQATT, CDR2 SNEGSKA (reference sequence). The CDR3 coding sequence is TGCAGTGCTGGGGAGATCTCGGGCGGAAACACCATATATTTT. As protein: CSAGEISGGNTIYF.

Remarks on this clonotype: One junction end does not reproduce the germline sequence, and a read error may be involved. J is TRBJ2-1 and V is TRBV20-1; either TRBD1 or TRBD2 may supply D (5 bases each). The CDR3 consists of 17 residues. Germline V gives CDR1 DFQATT, CDR2 SNEGSKA (reference sequence). CDR3 protein: CSAGDPGPLGSYNEQFF. DNA for the CDR3: TGCAGTGCTGGAGACCCGGGACCTCTGGGGTCCTACAATGAGCAGTTCTTC.

There are a few counts of this clonotype. J is TRBJ2-2 and V is TRBV5-1; D unresolved. The CDR3 extends over 14 amino acids. CDR1 is SGHRS and CDR2 is YFSETQ in the germline V gene. Trimming shortened V by 0 bases and J by 7 bases, and 10 bases separated the two germline ends. DNA of the CDR3: TGCGCCAGCAGCTTGGAGGTTGGAATCGGGGAGCTGTTTTTT. Translating gives CASSLEVGIGELFF. Together with reference TRBV5-1 and TRBJ2-2, the CDR3 gives the full variable domain: KAGVTQTPRYLIKTRGQQVTLSCSPISGHRSVSWYQQTPGQGLQFLFEYFSETQRNKGNFPGRFSGRQFSNSRSEMNVSTLELGDSALYLCASSLEVGIGELFFGEGSRLTVL.

This clonotype occurred a few times. The V gene is TRBV5-1, the J gene TRBJ2-5, with D unclear. The V end was cut by 4 bases, the J end by 4 bases, with 11 bases between. The germline CDR1 and CDR2 sequences are SGHRS and YFSETQ. This CDR3 is built from 13 residues. The CDR3 DNA is TGCGCCAGCAGCCCTGCGCAGAGAGAGACCCAGTACTTC. The encoded protein is CASSPAQRETQYF.

The chain uses TRBV18 and TRBJ1-5; no reliable D call. Between the trimmed V and J ends, which lost 2 bases and 7 bases, there was a span of 12 bases. Germline V gene sequence: CDR1 KGHSH, CDR2 LQKENI. This CDR3 spans 14 amino acids. CDR3 sequence (DNA): TGTGCCAGCTCACCAGGAGGAGACGGCCAGCCCCAGCATTTT. Its translation: CASSPGGDGQPQHF.

This clonotype turned up a few times. The J gene is TRBJ2-3, the V gene TRBV20-1, with 15 bases fitting TRBD2. Germline trimming cut 6 bases from V and 5 bases from J; bases unmatched to any gene: 9. This CDR3 is 16 amino acids long. Germline assignment: CDR1 DFQATT and CDR2 SNEGSKA (reference sequence). DNA for the CDR3: TGCAGTGCCAGGACTAGCGGGGGGGCCAGGGAAGATACGCAGTATTTT. Translated: CSARTSGGAREDTQYF.

This clonotype was observed a few times. This chain joins TRBV12-3 or TRBV12-4 and TRBJ1-5; TRBD1 agrees at 7 bases. The V gene end was trimmed by 3 bases and the J gene end by 6 bases; junction bases not matched to a gene: 5. The CDR3 loop spans 14 amino acids. For the CDR3, the DNA is TGTGCCAGCAGTTTGGACCAGGGGGGTCAGCCCCAGCATTTT. It specifies CASSLDQGGQPQHF.

This clonotype was seen more than once but under ten times. V and J are TRBV6-5 and TRBJ2-1, with 9 bases that match TRBD2. Germline-derived CDR1 and CDR2 are MNHEY and SVGAGI. V dropped 0 bases and J dropped 9; count of bases not matched to a gene: 9. The CDR3 has 16 amino acids. The CDR3: CASSYSPASGAGEQFF. The CDR3 DNA reads TGTGCCAGCAGTTACTCCCCGGCTAGCGGGGCTGGTGAGCAGTTCTTC.